The rows below give T cell receptor beta chains drawn from one sample of a study of PD-1 blockade in classical Hodgkin lymphoma. The protocol was immunoSEQ multiplex PCR, while the TCRdb copy is restricted to in-frame clones and leaves out a portion. In the table there are roughly 150,000 clones, just under 80% of which are singletons. The material was peripheral blood mononuclear cells (PBMCs), obtained before the second cycle of nivolumab. The receptors come from a human donor with classical Hodgkin lymphoma. CDR3s include the opening cysteine and the closing phenylalanine or tryptophan. The D gene is left open where the match is weak. Size is stated for part of the rows, as once, few or many counts, or as a class when the clone is expanded.

V: TRBV19; D: -; size: few; CDR3: CASSSTDTPVPYEQYF
V: TRBV5-4; D: TRBD1; size: many; CDR3: CASSRDRVGEQYF
V: TRBV5-4; D: -; size: few; CDR3: CASSSVGGEETQYF
V: TRBV30; D: -; size: -; CDR3: CAWSIPGNPKDEQYF
V: TRBV5-4; D: -; size: -; CDR3: CASSLGHFYPGELFF
V: TRBV10-3; D: TRBD1; size: -; CDR3: CAISDSQGSETQYF
V: TRBV6-5; D: -; size: -; CDR3: CASSYSLRVGQPQHF
V: TRBV10-3; D: -; size: -; CDR3: CAIQRTDTQYF
V: TRBV7-9; D: TRBD2; size: -; CDR3: CASSSILAGANTGELFF
V: TRBV15; D: -; size: -; CDR3: CATRRGKNSPLHF
V: TRBV10-3; D: -; size: -; CDR3: CAINPSGNTHTQYF
V: TRBV4-3; D: TRBD1; size: few; CDR3: CASSENRGLFGNTIYF
V: TRBV7-2; D: -; size: -; CDR3: CASSLGNVGNQPQHF
V: TRBV7-6; D: -; size: -; CDR3: CASSIPGTPADQYF
V: TRBV5-6; D: -; size: -; CDR3: CASSFLNQPQHF
V: TRBV9; D: TRBD1; size: -; CDR3: CASSGGQGARTGELFF
V: TRBV7-9; D: TRBD1; size: -; CDR3: CASSLALRDRVHGYTF
V: TRBV5-1; D: -; size: medium-sized; CDR3: CASKTGGANVLTF
V: TRBV2; D: -; size: -; CDR3: CASSETETQYF
V: TRBV5-1; D: TRBD2; size: once; CDR3: CASSLLASGVTDTQYF
V: TRBV7-2; D: -; size: -; CDR3: CASSLNRGPYEQYF
V: TRBV21-1; D: -; size: -; CDR3: CASSKGASGSSSYEQYF
V: TRBV7-9; D: -; size: -; CDR3: CASSLRGQNSGNTIYF
V: TRBV7-9; D: TRBD1; size: few; CDR3: CASSLVQGAHTDTQYF
V: TRBV5-1; D: -; size: -; CDR3: CASSEPFALGPTTYEQYF
V: TRBV9; D: TRBD1; size: -; CDR3: CASSVSPSGQGYYGYTF
V: TRBV5-1; D: TRBD1; size: -; CDR3: CASSRDRAGGYTF
V: TRBV5-1; D: -; size: -; CDR3: CASSLGVADLGPQHF
V: TRBV10-3; D: TRBD1; size: -; CDR3: CAISERRGPSTDTQYF
V: TRBV18; D: TRBD1; size: -; CDR3: CASSADGTGGWETQYF
V: TRBV27; D: -; size: -; CDR3: CASSAYRDASNQPQHF
V: TRBV11-2; D: TRBD2; size: -; CDR3: CASSKTLGLAGVEQFF
V: TRBV7-9; D: -; size: -; CDR3: CASSSKGGKNIQYF
V: TRBV6-5; D: TRBD1; size: -; CDR3: CASRATGGTEAFF
V: TRBV19; D: -; size: -; CDR3: CASSVRHATNEKLFF
V: TRBV11-2; D: TRBD1; size: -; CDR3: CASSTRQGVGEQYF
V: TRBV6-1; D: TRBD2; size: -; CDR3: CASSEHERTSGSWTYEQYF
V: TRBV2; D: TRBD1; size: -; CDR3: CASQPDRGDEKLFF
V: TRBV11-1; D: -; size: -; CDR3: CASSLGDYEQYF
V: TRBV27; D: -; size: once; CDR3: CASSLFRGSDTQYF
V: TRBV7-9; D: -; size: once; CDR3: CASSLGHTYEQYF
V: TRBV19; D: -; size: few; CDR3: CATRNGGRVGTGELFF
V: TRBV28; D: TRBD1; size: -; CDR3: CASSVLPGQFGNTIYF
V: TRBV5-7; D: TRBD1; size: -; CDR3: CASSLGRQGAITEAFF
V: TRBV5-1; D: TRBD2; size: -; CDR3: CASSGTSSYEQYF